This T cell receptor (beta chain) emerged from a study of blood T cells in healthy people across ages. Study-wide findings and caveats: Relative to aged donors, long-lived donors carried more naive CD4+ cells and displayed higher diversity.

Losses at the gene ends were 7 bases for V and 5 bases for J; bases not matched to a gene: 8. Germline V lookup: CDR1 SSHAT, CDR2 FNYEAQ (reference sequence). This CDR3 is built from 13 residues. A second PCR, run for about 6 to 11 cycles, used a sample-barcoded 5' primer plus a J-beta primer mix. Individual samples furnished no less than 3 million CDR3-containing paired-end reads apiece. TCRdb processed the 5' RACE reads anew with MiXCR; each CDR3 protein has one entry. The table records 910,000 or so distinct CDR3 sequences, about 51% of them present only once. Only a few counts were recorded for this clonotype. Its antigen is not identified.

The specimen sequenced was blood. The chain links TRBV7-7 to TRBJ2-7; 7 nucleotides align to TRBD2. This receptor was taken from a woman aged 55-75 years in good health. CDR3 bases: TGTGCCAGCACCCCCCGGGGGGAGGACGAGCAGTACTTC. Amino acid sequence: CASTPRGEDEQYF.